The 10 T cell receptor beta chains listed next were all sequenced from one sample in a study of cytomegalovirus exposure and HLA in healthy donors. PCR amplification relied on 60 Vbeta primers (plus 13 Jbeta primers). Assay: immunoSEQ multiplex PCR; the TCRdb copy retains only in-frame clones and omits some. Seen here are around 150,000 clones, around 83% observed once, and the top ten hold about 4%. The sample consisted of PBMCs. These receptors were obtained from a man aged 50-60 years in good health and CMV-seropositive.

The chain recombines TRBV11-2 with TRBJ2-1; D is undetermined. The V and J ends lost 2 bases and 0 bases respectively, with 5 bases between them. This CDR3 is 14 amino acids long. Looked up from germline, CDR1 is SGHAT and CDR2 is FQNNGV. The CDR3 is CASSLRSSYNEQFF. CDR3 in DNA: TGTGCCAGCAGCTTACGGAGCTCCTACAATGAGCAGTTCTTC.

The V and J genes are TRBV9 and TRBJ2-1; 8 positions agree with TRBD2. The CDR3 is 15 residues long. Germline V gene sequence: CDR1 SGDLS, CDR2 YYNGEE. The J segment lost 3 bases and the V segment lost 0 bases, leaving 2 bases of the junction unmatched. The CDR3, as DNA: TGTGCCAGCAGCGTAGCGGGGGGGTTCTACAATGAGCAGTTCTTC. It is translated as CASSVAGGFYNEQFF.

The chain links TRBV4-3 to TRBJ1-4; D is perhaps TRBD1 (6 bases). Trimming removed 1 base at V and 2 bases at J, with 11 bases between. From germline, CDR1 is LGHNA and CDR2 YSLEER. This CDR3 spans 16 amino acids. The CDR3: CASSQVITGTNEKLFF. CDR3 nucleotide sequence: TGCGCCAGCAGCCAAGTTATAACAGGGACTAATGAAAAACTGTTTTTT.

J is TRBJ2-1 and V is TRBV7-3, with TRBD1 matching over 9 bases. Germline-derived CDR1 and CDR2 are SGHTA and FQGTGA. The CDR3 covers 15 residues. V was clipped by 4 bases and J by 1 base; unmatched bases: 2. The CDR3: CASSSGQGSYNEQFF. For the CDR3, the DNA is TGTGCCAGCAGCTCGGGACAGGGATCCTACAATGAGCAGTTCTTC.

The CDR3 region has the DNA TGTGCCAGTAGTTCGGGGACTCTTTACAATGAGCAGTTCTTC. This encodes CASSSGTLYNEQFF. The rearrangement uses TRBV19 and TRBJ2-1; D possibly corresponds to TRBD2 (6 bases). Looked up from germline, CDR1 is LNHDA and CDR2 is SQIVND (reference sequence). Trimming removed 5 bases from V and 4 bases from J, with 12 bases in between. The CDR3 is 14 residues long.

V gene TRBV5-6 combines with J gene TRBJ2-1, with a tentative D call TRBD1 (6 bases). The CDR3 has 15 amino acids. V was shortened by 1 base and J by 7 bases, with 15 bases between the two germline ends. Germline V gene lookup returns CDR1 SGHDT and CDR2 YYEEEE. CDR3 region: CASSLLTGLLNEQFF. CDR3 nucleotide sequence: TGTGCCAGCAGCTTGCTCACAGGGCTCCTTAATGAGCAGTTCTTC.

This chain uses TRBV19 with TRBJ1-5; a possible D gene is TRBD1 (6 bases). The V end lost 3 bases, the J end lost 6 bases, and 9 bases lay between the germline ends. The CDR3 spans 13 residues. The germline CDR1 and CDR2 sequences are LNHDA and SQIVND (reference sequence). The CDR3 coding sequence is TGTGCCAGTAGTATCTGGGGGCCTCAGCCCCAGCATTTT. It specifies CASSIWGPQPQHF.

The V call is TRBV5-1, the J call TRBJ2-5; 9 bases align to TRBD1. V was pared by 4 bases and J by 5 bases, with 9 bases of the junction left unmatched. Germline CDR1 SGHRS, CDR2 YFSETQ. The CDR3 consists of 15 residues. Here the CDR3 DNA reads TGCGCCAGCAGCATCGAACAGGGGGCGAGGGAGACCCAGTACTTC. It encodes CASSIEQGARETQYF.

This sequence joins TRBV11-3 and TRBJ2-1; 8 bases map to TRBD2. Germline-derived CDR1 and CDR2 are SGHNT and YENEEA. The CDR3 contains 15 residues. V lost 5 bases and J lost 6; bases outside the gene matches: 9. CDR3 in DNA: TGTGCCAGCAGCCCACCGGGGGGGCCTGGCAATGAGCAGTTCTTC. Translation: CASSPPGGPGNEQFF.

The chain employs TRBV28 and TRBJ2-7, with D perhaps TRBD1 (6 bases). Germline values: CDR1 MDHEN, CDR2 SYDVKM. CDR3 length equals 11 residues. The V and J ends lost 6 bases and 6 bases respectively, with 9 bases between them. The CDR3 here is CASSQGSEQYF. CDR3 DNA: TGTGCCAGCAGCCAGGGGTCCGAGCAGTACTTC.